This TCR beta chain was documented in a study of blood T cell repertoires in COVID-19. Here immunoSEQ multiplex PCR was the method, and the copy in TCRdb shows in-frame clones only, minus some. The sample includes almost 400,000 clones, over 75% seen only once; the top ten take 2% to 2.5%. Per germline, CDR1 LGHDT and CDR2 YNNKEL (reference sequence). CDR3 length: 15 residues. Trimming removed 3 bases at V and 3 bases at J, with 11 bases between. The receptor was derived from a woman aged 55-70 years with COVID-19, enrolled during active disease. Sequencing input: peripheral blood. The rearrangement uses TRBV3-1 (or the pseudogene TRBV3-2) and TRBJ1-4; tentative D call: TRBD1 (6 bases). DNA for the CDR3: TGTGCCAGCAGCCACCCACAGGGTTCTAATGAAAAACTGTTTTTT. Protein: CASSHPQGSNEKLFF.